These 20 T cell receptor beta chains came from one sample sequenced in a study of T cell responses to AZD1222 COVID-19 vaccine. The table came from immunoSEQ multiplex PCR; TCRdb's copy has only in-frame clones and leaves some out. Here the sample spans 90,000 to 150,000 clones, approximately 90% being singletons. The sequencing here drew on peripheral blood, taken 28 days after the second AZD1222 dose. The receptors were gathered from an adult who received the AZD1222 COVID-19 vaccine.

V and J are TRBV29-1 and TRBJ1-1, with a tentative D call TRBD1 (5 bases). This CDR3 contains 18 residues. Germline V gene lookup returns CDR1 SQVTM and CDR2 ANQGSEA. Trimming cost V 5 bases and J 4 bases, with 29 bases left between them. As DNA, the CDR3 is TGCAGCGTTAAATCGCTCTGGGTTCGGGGCCAGACCATCACTGAAGCTTTCTTT. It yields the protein CSVKSLWVRGQTITEAFF.

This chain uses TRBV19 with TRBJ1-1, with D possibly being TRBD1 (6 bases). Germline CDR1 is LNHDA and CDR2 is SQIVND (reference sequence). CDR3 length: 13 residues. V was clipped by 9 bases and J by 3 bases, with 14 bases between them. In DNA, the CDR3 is TGTGCCAGCTGTAGGGGGGCTTACACTGAAGCTTTCTTT. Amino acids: CASCRGAYTEAFF.

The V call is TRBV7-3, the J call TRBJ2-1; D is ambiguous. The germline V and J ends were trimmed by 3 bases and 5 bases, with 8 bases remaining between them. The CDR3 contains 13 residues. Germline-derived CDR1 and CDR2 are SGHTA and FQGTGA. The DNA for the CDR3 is TGTGCCAGCAGCTTTTCCAGTCACAATGAGCAGTTCTTC. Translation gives CASSFSSHNEQFF.

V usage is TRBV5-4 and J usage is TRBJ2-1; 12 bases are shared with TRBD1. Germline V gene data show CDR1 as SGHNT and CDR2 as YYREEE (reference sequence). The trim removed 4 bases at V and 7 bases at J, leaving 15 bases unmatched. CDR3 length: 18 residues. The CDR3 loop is CASSLGQGAGLLMNEQFF. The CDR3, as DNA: TGTGCCAGCAGCCTGGGACAGGGGGCAGGGCTGCTGATGAATGAGCAGTTCTTC.

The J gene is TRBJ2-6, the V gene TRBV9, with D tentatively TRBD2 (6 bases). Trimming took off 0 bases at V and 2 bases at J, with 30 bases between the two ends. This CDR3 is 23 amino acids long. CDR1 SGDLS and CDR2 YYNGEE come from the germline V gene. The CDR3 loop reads CASSVVETGVRLGGVAGANVLTF. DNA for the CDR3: TGTGCCAGCAGCGTAGTCGAGACTGGGGTCCGACTGGGGGGTGTCGCTGGGGCCAACGTCCTGACTTTC.

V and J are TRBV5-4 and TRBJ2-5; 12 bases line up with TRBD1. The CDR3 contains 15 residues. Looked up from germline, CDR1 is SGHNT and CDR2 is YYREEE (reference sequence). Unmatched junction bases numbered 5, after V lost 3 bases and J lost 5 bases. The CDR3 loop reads CASSWGQGAGETQYF. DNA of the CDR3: TGTGCCAGCAGCTGGGGACAGGGGGCAGGGGAGACCCAGTACTTC.

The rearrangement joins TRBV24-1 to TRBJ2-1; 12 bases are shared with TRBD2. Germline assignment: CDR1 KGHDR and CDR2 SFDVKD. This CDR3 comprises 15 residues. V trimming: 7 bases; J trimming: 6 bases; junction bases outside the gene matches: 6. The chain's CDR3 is CATSDTSGGPNEQFF. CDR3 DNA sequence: TGTGCCACCAGCGATACTAGCGGGGGGCCCAATGAGCAGTTCTTC.

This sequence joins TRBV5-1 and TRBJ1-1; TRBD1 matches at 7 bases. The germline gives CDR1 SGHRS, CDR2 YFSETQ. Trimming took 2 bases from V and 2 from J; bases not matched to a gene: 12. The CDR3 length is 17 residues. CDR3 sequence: CASSLRTGQLVNTEAFF. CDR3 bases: TGCGCCAGCAGCTTACGGACAGGTCAACTGGTCAACACTGAAGCTTTCTTT.

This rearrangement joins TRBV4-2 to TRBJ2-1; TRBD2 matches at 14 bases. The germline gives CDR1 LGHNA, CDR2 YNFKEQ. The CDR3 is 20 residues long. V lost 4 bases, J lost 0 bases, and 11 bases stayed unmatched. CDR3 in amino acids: CASSRLEGLAGDSSYNEQFF. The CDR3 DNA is TGTGCCAGCAGCCGCCTGGAGGGACTAGCGGGGGACAGCTCCTACAATGAGCAGTTCTTC.

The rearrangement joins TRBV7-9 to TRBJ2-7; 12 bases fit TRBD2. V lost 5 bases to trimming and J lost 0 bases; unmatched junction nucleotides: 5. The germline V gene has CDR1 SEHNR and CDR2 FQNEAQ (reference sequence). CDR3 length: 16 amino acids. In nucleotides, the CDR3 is TGTGCCAGCAGCCCACCGACTAGCGGGAGCTCCTACGAGCAGTACTTC. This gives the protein CASSPPTSGSSYEQYF.

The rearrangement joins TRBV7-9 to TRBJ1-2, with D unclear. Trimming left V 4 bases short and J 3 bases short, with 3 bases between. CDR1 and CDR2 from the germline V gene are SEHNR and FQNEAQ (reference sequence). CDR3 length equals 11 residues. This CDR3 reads CASSSDYGYTF. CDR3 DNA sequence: TGTGCCAGCAGCTCAGACTATGGCTACACCTTC.

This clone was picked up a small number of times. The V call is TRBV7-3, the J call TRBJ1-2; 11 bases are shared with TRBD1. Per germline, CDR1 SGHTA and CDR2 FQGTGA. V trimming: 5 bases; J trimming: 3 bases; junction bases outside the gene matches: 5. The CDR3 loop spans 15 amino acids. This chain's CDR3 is CASSPRTGGDYGYTF. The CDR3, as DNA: TGTGCCAGCAGCCCACGGACAGGGGGCGACTATGGCTACACCTTC.

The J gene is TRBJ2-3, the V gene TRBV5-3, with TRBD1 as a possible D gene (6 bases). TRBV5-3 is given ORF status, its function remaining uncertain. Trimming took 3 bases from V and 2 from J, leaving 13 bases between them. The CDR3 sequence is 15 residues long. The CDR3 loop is CARSWQGTYTDTQYF. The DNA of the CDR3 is TGTGCCAGAAGCTGGCAGGGGACATACACAGATACGCAGTATTTT.

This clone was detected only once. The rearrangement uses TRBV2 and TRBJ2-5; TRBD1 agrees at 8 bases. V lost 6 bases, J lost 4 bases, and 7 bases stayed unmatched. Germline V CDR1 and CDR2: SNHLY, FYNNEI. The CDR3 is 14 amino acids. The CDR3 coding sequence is TGTGCCAGCAGGGGGACAGGAGGGGCAGAGACCCAGTACTTC. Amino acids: CASRGTGGAETQYF. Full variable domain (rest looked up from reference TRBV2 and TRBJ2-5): EPEVTQTPSHQVTQMGQEVILRCVPISNHLYFYWYRQILGQKVEFLVSFYNNEISEKSEIFDDQFSVERPDGSNFTLKIRSTKLEDSAMYFCASRGTGGAETQYFGPGTRLLVL.

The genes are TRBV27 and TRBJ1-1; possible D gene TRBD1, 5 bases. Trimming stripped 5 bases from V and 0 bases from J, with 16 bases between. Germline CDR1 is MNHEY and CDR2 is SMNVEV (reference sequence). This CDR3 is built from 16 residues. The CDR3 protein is CASSPGARAMNTEAFF. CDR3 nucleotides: TGTGCCAGCAGTCCCGGCGCCAGGGCTATGAACACTGAAGCTTTCTTT.

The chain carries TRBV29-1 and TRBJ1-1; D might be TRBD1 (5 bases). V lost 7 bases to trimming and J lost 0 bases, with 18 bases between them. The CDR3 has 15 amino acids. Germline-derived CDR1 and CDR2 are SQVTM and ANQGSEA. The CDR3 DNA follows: TGCAGCGCCCTAATCCTGACAGACATGAACACTGAAGCTTTCTTT. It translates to CSALILTDMNTEAFF.

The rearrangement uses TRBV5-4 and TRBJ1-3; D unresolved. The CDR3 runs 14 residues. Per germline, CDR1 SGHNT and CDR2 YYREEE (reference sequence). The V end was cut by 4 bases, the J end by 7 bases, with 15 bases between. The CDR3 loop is CASSAWTRNNTIYF. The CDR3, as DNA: TGTGCCAGCAGCGCGTGGACTAGGAACAACACCATATATTTT. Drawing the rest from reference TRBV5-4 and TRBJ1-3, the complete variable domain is ETGVTQSPTHLIKTRGQQVTLRCSSQSGHNTVSWYQQALGQGPQFIFQYYREEENGRGNFPPRFSGLQFPNYSSELNVNALELDDSALYLCASSAWTRNNTIYFGEGSWLTVV.

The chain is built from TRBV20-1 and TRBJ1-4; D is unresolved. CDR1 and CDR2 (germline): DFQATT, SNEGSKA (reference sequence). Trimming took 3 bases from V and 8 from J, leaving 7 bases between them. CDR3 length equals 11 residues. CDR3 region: CSASNQEKLFF. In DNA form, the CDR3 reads TGCAGTGCTAGTAACCAAGAAAAACTGTTTTTT.

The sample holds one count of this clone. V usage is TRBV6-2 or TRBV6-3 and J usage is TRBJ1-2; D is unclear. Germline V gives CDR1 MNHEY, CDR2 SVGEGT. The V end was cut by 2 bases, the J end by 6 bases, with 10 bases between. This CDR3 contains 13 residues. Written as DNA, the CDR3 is TGTGCCAGCAGTTACAGCCCCCCAGATGGCTACACCTTC. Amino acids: CASSYSPPDGYTF.

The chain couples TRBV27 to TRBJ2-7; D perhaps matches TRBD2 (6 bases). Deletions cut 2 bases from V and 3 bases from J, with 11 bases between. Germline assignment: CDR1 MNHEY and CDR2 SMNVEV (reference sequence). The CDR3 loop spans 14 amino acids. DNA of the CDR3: TGTGCCAGCAGTTTAGGGGTAGCGGTCTACGAGCAGTACTTC. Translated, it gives CASSLGVAVYEQYF.